This T cell receptor beta chain was identified in a study of PD-1 blockade in classical Hodgkin lymphoma. Study-level background: With a 2-week interval, patients received intravenous nivolumab at 3 mg/kg.

Study observations and caveats: When nivolumab was started under 1 year after ASCT, patients were excluded. By C4D1, diversity of CD4+ TCRs had risen significantly, whereas that of CD8+ TCRs had not.

TCRdb's table, derived via immunoSEQ multiplex PCR, lists solely in-frame clones and lacks some. Of approximately 99,000 clones in the sample, nearly 90% are singletons; the top ten hold 15% to 20%. V was pared by 6 bases and J by 6 bases, with 14 bases between. The CDR3 extends over 13 amino acids. Germline lookup yields CDR1 LNHDA and CDR2 SQIVND (reference sequence). Each of the patients experienced relapse following autologous stem cell transplantation, and their brentuximab vedotin exposure differed. Patients had relapsed/refractory classical Hodgkin lymphoma with complete response, partial response or progressive disease as best response. Concerning this clone: Its antigen is not known.

The TCR comes from a human donor with classical Hodgkin lymphoma. The J gene is TRBJ1-1, the V gene TRBV19; D ambiguous. The input for sequencing was peripheral blood mononuclear cells (PBMCs), taken before the second cycle of nivolumab. CDR3 bases: TGTGCCAGTAGACTACAGTCCCTCTCTGAAGCTTTCTTT. It translates to CASRLQSLSEAFF.